Below, 26 T cell receptor beta chains from the same sample are listed, as sequenced in a study of OX40 agonist ivuxolimab in advanced cancers. The data were produced by immunoSEQ multiplex PCR, yet TCRdb's version contains in-frame clones alone and is incomplete. The sample lists under 60,000 clones; approximately 94% were seen once. The starting material was CD4+ or CD8+ T cells sorted from blood, obtained in a trial of the OX40 agonist ivuxolimab. These receptors all stem from an adult with an advanced solid tumor such as melanoma, head and neck, liver or kidney cancer.

This chain links TRBV11-3 with TRBJ2-7; 9 bases map to TRBD2. The J segment lost 2 bases and the V segment lost 5 bases, leaving 1 base of the junction unmatched. The CDR3 totals 13 residues. The germline V gene encodes CDR1 SGHNT and CDR2 YENEEA. This chain's CDR3 is CASSKRGAYEQYF. In DNA, the CDR3 is TGTGCCAGCAGCAAGCGGGGGGCCTACGAGCAGTACTTC.

The rearrangement uses TRBV5-1 and TRBJ2-1, with D uncertain. V was clipped by 0 bases and J by 3 bases, with 7 bases between them. The germline CDR1 and CDR2 sequences are SGHRS and YFSETQ. The CDR3 runs to 14 residues. DNA of the CDR3: TGCGCCAGCAGCTTGGACTCGGGCTACAATGAGCAGTTCTTC. It specifies CASSLDSGYNEQFF.

This chain uses TRBV23-1 with TRBJ2-1, with D possibly matching TRBD2 (5 bases). TRBV23-1 is given ORF status, its function remaining uncertain. CDR3 length equals 13 residues. The germline V and J ends were trimmed by 3 bases and 7 bases, with 10 bases remaining between them. The CDR3 region is CASSQGSENEQFF. DNA of the CDR3: TGCGCCAGCAGTCAGGGTAGCGAAAATGAGCAGTTCTTC.

This clone appeared once. No conserved phenylalanine or tryptophan is present at the end of the CDR3, so a read error is the likely explanation. Because the CDR3's place on the DNA is in doubt, the DNA is left out and the CDR3 is given as listed by TCRdb. The chain combines TRBV6-1 with TRBJ1-4. The CDR3 has 8 amino acids, counting both end residues. The germline V gene has CDR1 MNHNS and CDR2 SASEGT. The CDR3 sequence: CARGTAGI.

The rearrangement joins TRBV7-9 to TRBJ2-3; a possible D gene is TRBD2 (5 bases). V lost 1 base, J lost 1 base, and 12 bases lay in between. The CDR3 spans 16 residues. Germline V gene lookup returns CDR1 SEHNR and CDR2 FQNEAQ (reference sequence). The chain's CDR3 is CASSLGWGDGTDTQYF. The CDR3 coding sequence is TGTGCCAGCAGCTTAGGATGGGGAGACGGCACAGATACGCAGTATTTT. Full variable domain (missing parts from reference TRBV7-9 and TRBJ2-3): DTGVSQNPRHKITKRGQNVTFRCDPISEHNRLYWYRQTLGQGPEFLTYFQNEAQLEKSRLLSDRFSAERPKGSFSTLEIQRTEQGDSAMYLCASSLGWGDGTDTQYFGPGTRLTVL.

The chain joins TRBV4-1 to TRBJ1-1; tentatively, D is TRBD1 (6 bases). Trimming left V 3 bases short and J 0 bases short, with 11 bases between. Germline lookup yields CDR1 MGHRA and CDR2 YSYEKL. CDR3 length: 15 amino acids. CDR3 amino acids: CASSQGHIMNTEAFF. The CDR3 coding sequence is TGCGCCAGCAGCCAGGGACACATCATGAACACTGAAGCTTTCTTT.

The chain combines TRBV2 with TRBJ1-1; possibly TRBD1 for D (5 bases). CDR1 and CDR2 (germline): SNHLY, FYNNEI. V was pared by 8 bases and J by 1 base, with 11 bases between. This CDR3 has 13 amino acids. Written as DNA, the CDR3 is TGTGCCAGCCTTACTAGGGGGAACACTGAAGCTTTCTTT. This encodes CASLTRGNTEAFF.

The chain couples TRBV10-2 to TRBJ1-5; TRBD1 aligns across 7 bases. V lost 7 bases, J lost 4 bases, and 7 bases stayed unmatched. The length of the CDR3 is 14 residues. From germline, CDR1 is WSHSY and CDR2 SAAADI. The CDR3 nucleotides read TGCGCCAGCACCCCAGGGGGGAGTAATCAGCCCCAGCATTTT. It is translated as CASTPGGSNQPQHF.

V is TRBV28 and J is TRBJ2-1, with 11 nucleotides matching TRBD2. CDR3 length: 14 amino acids. Germline CDR1 reads MDHEN; CDR2 reads SYDVKM. V lost 8 bases and J lost 5; bases outside the gene matches: 5. DNA of the CDR3: TGTGCCAGCCAACTAGCGGGAGTGAACAATGAGCAGTTCTTC. Residues: CASQLAGVNNEQFF.

The chain links TRBV11-2 to TRBJ2-1; 7 positions agree with TRBD2. The V and J ends lost 5 bases and 8 bases, in that order; junction bases with no gene match: 6. CDR1 SGHAT and CDR2 FQNNGV come from the germline V gene. The CDR3 runs to 13 residues. This chain's CDR3 is CASSPGTNYEQFF. CDR3 coding DNA: TGTGCCAGCAGCCCAGGGACTAATTATGAGCAGTTCTTC.

J is TRBJ1-4 and V is TRBV7-9; possibly TRBD1 for D (5 bases). V was trimmed by 5 bases and J by 5 bases, leaving 21 bases between them. This CDR3 comprises 17 residues. The germline V gene has CDR1 SEHNR and CDR2 FQNEAQ (reference sequence). The CDR3, as DNA: TGTGCCAGCAGCCTTCCCCGGGGCAGGGCCGGGAATGAAAAACTGTTTTTT. Protein: CASSLPRGRAGNEKLFF.

The chain employs TRBV7-6 and TRBJ1-5; no reliable D call. CDR3 size: 13 residues. Per the germline V gene, CDR1 is SGHVS and CDR2 is FNYEAQ. Trimming took 6 bases from V and 9 from J, leaving 15 bases between them. CDR3 region: CASSRDPEAPQHF. In nucleotides, the CDR3 is TGTGCCAGCAGTCGCGACCCGGAAGCGCCCCAGCATTTT.

The chain joins TRBV15 to TRBJ2-1; possible D gene TRBD2, 5 bases. Trimming removed 5 bases from V and 8 bases from J, with 13 bases in between. This CDR3 has 13 residues. Germline values: CDR1 LNHNV, CDR2 YYDKDF (reference sequence). As DNA, the CDR3 is TGTGCCACCAGCCAGGAGGCGGGCGATGAGCAGTTCTTC. It is translated as CATSQEAGDEQFF.

The chain recombines TRBV4-2 with TRBJ2-6; 10 nucleotides align to TRBD2. The CDR3 length is 22 residues. V shed 4 bases and J 0 bases; nucleotides not matched to a gene: 18. The germline V gene encodes CDR1 LGHNA and CDR2 YNFKEQ. CDR3 amino acids: CASSPARWTSGYRYSGANVLTF. CDR3 coding DNA: TGTGCCAGCAGCCCTGCGCGTTGGACTAGCGGATATAGATACTCTGGGGCCAACGTCCTGACTTTC.

V is TRBV7-9 and J is TRBJ2-3; possibly TRBD2 for D (5 bases). Trimming cost V 3 bases and J 3 bases, with 10 bases left between them. The CDR3 has 14 amino acids. Germline V gene lookup returns CDR1 SEHNR and CDR2 FQNEAQ (reference sequence). The CDR3 nucleotides read TGTGCCAGCAGCTTCCCCGGGATTACAGATACGCAGTATTTT. Translating it yields CASSFPGITDTQYF.

This chain links TRBV5-6 with TRBJ2-3; the D gene is possibly TRBD1 (5 bases). The germline V gene has CDR1 SGHDT and CDR2 YYEEEE. The CDR3 spans 12 residues. The V gene lost 4 bases and the J gene lost 3 bases, with 6 bases spanning the gap. The CDR3 DNA reads as TGTGCCAGCAGCCCAGGGACAGATACGCAGTATTTT. This gives the protein CASSPGTDTQYF.

This clone was recorded only once. This chain joins TRBV5-1 and TRBJ1-1; 8 bases are a match to TRBD1. This CDR3 comprises 12 residues. Germline loops: CDR1 SGHRS, CDR2 YFSETQ. J lost 6 bases, V lost 7 bases, and 5 bases had no gene match. The CDR3 sequence is CASGGDRPEAFF. The CDR3 DNA is TGCGCCAGCGGTGGGGACAGGCCTGAAGCTTTCTTT.

This chain connects TRBV7-6 to TRBJ2-7; a possible D gene is TRBD1 (6 bases). The CDR3 loop spans 13 amino acids. The V end lost 1 base, the J end lost 5 bases, and 9 bases lay between the germline ends. Per the germline V gene, CDR1 is SGHVS and CDR2 is FNYEAQ. The CDR3 reads CASSLDRDDEQYF. CDR3 DNA: TGTGCCAGCAGCTTAGACAGGGATGACGAGCAGTACTTC.

J is TRBJ2-7 and V is TRBV4-1, with 9 nucleotides matching TRBD1. This CDR3 spans 16 amino acids. Trimming removed 0 bases from V and 5 bases from J; junction bases left unmatched: 8. Germline V gives CDR1 MGHRA, CDR2 YSYEKL. The CDR3: CASSQDPGTGTHEQYF. The CDR3 nucleotides read TGCGCCAGCAGCCAAGATCCCGGGACAGGGACCCACGAGCAGTACTTC.

Remarks on this clone: The germline gene is not matched at one end of the junction; a read error may be the cause. This rearrangement joins TRBV7-8 to TRBJ2-5; D assignment may be TRBD1 or TRBD2 (5 bases each). Per the germline V gene, CDR1 is SGHVS and CDR2 is FQNEAQ. The CDR3 extends over 14 amino acids. In nucleotides, the CDR3 is TGTGCCAGCAGCCTAGCCGGGGCCCAAGAGACCCAGTACTTC. Protein sequence: CASSLAGAQETQYF.

The V gene is TRBV6-6, the J gene TRBJ2-5; possibly TRBD1 for D (5 bases). The ends were cut back, 0 bases at V and 3 bases at J, with 14 bases in the middle. The CDR3 has 16 amino acids. CDR1 is MNHNY and CDR2 is SVGAGI in the germline V gene (reference sequence). The CDR3 bases are TGTGCCAGCAGTTACTCGAGAATAGGCAGGGAAGAGACCCAGTACTTC. This translates into CASSYSRIGREETQYF.

The rearrangement links TRBV11-2 to TRBJ1-2, with D unclear. The ends were cut back, 1 base at V and 7 bases at J, with 7 bases in the middle. The CDR3 loop spans 12 amino acids. The germline V gene encodes CDR1 SGHAT and CDR2 FQNNGV. CDR3 nucleotides: TGTGCCAGCAGCTTAGCTGGGTCTGGCTACACCTTC. Its protein product is CASSLAGSGYTF.

The chain couples TRBV5-4 to TRBJ1-3; no definite D call. CDR1 and CDR2 (germline): SGHNT, YYREEE (reference sequence). With 4 bases removed from V and 0 bases from J, the gap between germline ends came to 11 bases. This CDR3 region has 15 residues. The CDR3 DNA reads as TGTGCCAGCAGCCCTGCACCTTTCTCTGGAAACACCATATATTTT. This codes for CASSPAPFSGNTIYF.

The genes are TRBV7-7 and TRBJ2-6; D uncertain. This CDR3 has 12 residues. Germline V gives CDR1 SSHAT, CDR2 FNYEAQ (reference sequence). CDR3 loop: CATASGANVLTF. The CDR3 nucleotides are TGTGCTACAGCCTCTGGGGCCAACGTCCTGACTTTC.

This chain connects TRBV6-5 to TRBJ2-7, with unresolved D. The CDR3 length is 10 residues. Germline CDR1 is MNHEY and CDR2 is SVGAGI. Trimming shortened V by 10 bases and J by 3 bases, and 7 bases separated the two germline ends. The CDR3 here is CATEHYEQYF. The CDR3 DNA reads as TGTGCCACCGAGCACTACGAGCAGTACTTC.

V gene TRBV6-1 combines with J gene TRBJ2-7; TRBD1 matches 7 bases. Germline CDR1 and CDR2: MNHNS and SASEGT. The CDR3 loop spans 15 amino acids. V lost 6 bases to trimming and J lost 0 bases; unmatched junction nucleotides: 8. CDR3 sequence (DNA): TGTGCCAGCAGCCTGGACAGGCTGAGCTCCTACGAGCAGTACTTC. Translating it yields CASSLDRLSSYEQYF.